The rows below give T cell receptor beta chains drawn from one sample of a study of cytomegalovirus exposure and HLA in healthy donors. Repertoires were generated with immunoSEQ multiplex PCR, while TCRdb's copy carries only in-frame clones and drops some. The table shows about 220,000 clones, with approximately 80% occurring only once. The material sequenced was PBMCs. These receptors originate from a woman aged 30 to 39 in good health and CMV-seropositive. Both conserved end residues are part of each CDR3. A D gene is named only where the DNA matches it firmly. Clone size appears in some rows only: once, few, many, or a class for an expanded clone.

V: TRBV9
size: once
J: TRBJ2-2
D: .
DNA: TGTGCCAGCAGCGTCAGAATGGGACGCGGCGGGGAGCTGTTTTTT
CDR3: CASSVRMGRGGELFF

V: TRBV29-1
size: .
J: TRBJ1-1
D: .
DNA: TGCAGCGTTTGGCGGGCAGGGCCAACTGAAGCTTTCTTT
CDR3: CSVWRAGPTEAFF

V: TRBV6-4
size: few
J: TRBJ2-3
D: TRBD1
DNA: TGTGCCAGCAGTAAACAGGGGATCGAGGCAGATACGCAGTATTTT
CDR3: CASSKQGIEADTQYF

V: TRBV27
size: .
J: TRBJ1-2
D: .
DNA: TGTGCCAGCAGTTGGTCGCGGAAGTCTAACTATGGCTACACCTTC
CDR3: CASSWSRKSNYGYTF

V: TRBV27
size: .
J: TRBJ1-4
D: .
DNA: TGTGCCAGCAGCTCAGCAACTAATGAAAAACTGTTTTTT
CDR3: CASSSATNEKLFF

V: TRBV6-1
size: .
J: TRBJ1-4
D: .
DNA: TGTGCCAGTAATGTTCTCCCCATTGAGGAAAAACTGTTTTTT
CDR3: CASNVLPIEEKLFF

V: TRBV28
size: .
J: TRBJ2-5
D: .
DNA: TGTGCCAGCAGTCTACAGGGACAAGAGACCCAGTACTTC
CDR3: CASSLQGQETQYF

V: TRBV6-1
size: .
J: TRBJ2-7
D: .
DNA: TGTGCCAGCAGGCCTGGGGTCAGCCGCTCCGGCGAGCAGTACTTC
CDR3: CASRPGVSRSGEQYF

V: TRBV6-1
size: .
J: TRBJ2-3
D: TRBD2
DNA: TGTGCCAGCAGTGAGGAACTAGCGGGAGACACAGATACGCAGTATTTT
CDR3: CASSEELAGDTDTQYF

V: TRBV2
size: .
J: TRBJ1-1
D: .
DNA: TGTGCCAGCAGAAGACAGACTTTGAACACTGAAGCTTTCTTT
CDR3: CASRRQTLNTEAFF

V: TRBV11-2
size: .
J: TRBJ2-2
D: .
DNA: TGTGCCAGCAGCTCCTTCCCCGCGAACACCGGGGAGCTGTTTTTT
CDR3: CASSSFPANTGELFF

V: TRBV6-1
size: .
J: TRBJ2-7
D: TRBD2
DNA: TGTGCCAGCAGTGTTAGCGGGATCTACGAGCAGTACTTC
CDR3: CASSVSGIYEQYF

V: TRBV29-1
size: .
J: TRBJ1-2
D: .
DNA: TGCAGCGTTGAAGCCCTCCTGGGCCGTGGGCATGGCTACACCTTC
CDR3: CSVEALLGRGHGYTF

V: TRBV29-1
size: .
J: TRBJ2-7
D: .
DNA: TGCAGCGTTGCGAGGGGGGCTTACGAGCAGTACTTC
CDR3: CSVARGAYEQYF

V: TRBV27
size: .
J: TRBJ1-5
D: .
DNA: TGTGCCAGCAGGGACGCTAGCAATCAGCCCCAGCATTTT
CDR3: CASRDASNQPQHF

V: TRBV28
size: .
J: TRBJ1-2
D: .
DNA: TGTGCCAGCACCATCTACCCTCGGGGTGGCTACACCTTC
CDR3: CASTIYPRGGYTF

V: TRBV4-3
size: .
J: TRBJ1-1
D: TRBD1
DNA: TGCGCCAGCAGCCAAGAAATGGAGGGGGCCAGGATGAACACTGAAGCTTTCTTT
CDR3: CASSQEMEGARMNTEAFF

V: TRBV27
size: once
J: TRBJ2-7
D: TRBD2
DNA: TGTGCCAGCAAAGAGGTAGCGGGAGGTTCTTTATCCTACGAGCAGTACTTC
CDR3: CASKEVAGGSLSYEQYF

V: TRBV4-1
size: .
J: TRBJ1-1
D: .
DNA: TGCGCCAGCAGCCAACTGACAGGAATGAACACTGAAGCTTTCTTT
CDR3: CASSQLTGMNTEAFF

V: TRBV13
size: .
J: TRBJ1-4
D: .
DNA: TGTGCCAGCAGCTCTCACATGGCAACTAATGAAAAACTGTTTTTT
CDR3: CASSSHMATNEKLFF

V: TRBV5-1
size: .
J: TRBJ1-1
D: .
DNA: TGCGCCAGCAGCTCGTGGGGGGCCCCTGAAGCTTTCTTT
CDR3: CASSSWGAPEAFF

V: TRBV9
size: .
J: TRBJ1-2
D: TRBD1
DNA: TGTGCCAGCAGCGGGACAGGGCCAACCTATGGCTACACCTTC
CDR3: CASSGTGPTYGYTF

V: TRBV12-5
size: .
J: TRBJ2-7
D: TRBD1
DNA: TGTGCTAGTGGTTTGGTACTTGGGACAGGGACCTACGAGCAGTACTTC
CDR3: CASGLVLGTGTYEQYF

V: TRBV18
size: once
J: TRBJ1-1
D: TRBD1
DNA: TGTGCCAGCTCACCACGTCCCGGGACAGGGTTGAACACTGAAGCTTTCTTT
CDR3: CASSPRPGTGLNTEAFF

V: TRBV27
size: .
J: TRBJ2-2
D: .
DNA: TGTGCCAGCAGTCCAGGGGTCGCGGGGGAGCTGTTTTTT
CDR3: CASSPGVAGELFF

V: TRBV28
size: .
J: TRBJ1-2
D: TRBD1
DNA: TGTGCCAGCAGTTTCCGAGGGGGCCTTGGCTACACCTTC
CDR3: CASSFRGGLGYTF

V: TRBV6-6
size: once
J: TRBJ1-4
D: .
DNA: TGTGCCAGCGAGGGTGGTGAAAAACTGTTTTTT
CDR3: CASEGGEKLFF

V: TRBV7-2
size: .
J: TRBJ1-5
D: .
DNA: TGTGCCAGCAGACAGGACAGCAATCAGCCCCAGCATTTT
CDR3: CASRQDSNQPQHF

V: TRBV7-2
size: .
J: TRBJ1-5
D: TRBD1
DNA: TGTGCCAGCAACAGGGGAGGATACCAGCCCCAGCATTTT
CDR3: CASNRGGYQPQHF

V: TRBV5-1
size: .
J: TRBJ2-3
D: TRBD2
DNA: TGCGCCAGCAGCTTACACGGGAGGAATTCAGATACGCAGTATTTT
CDR3: CASSLHGRNSDTQYF

V: TRBV10-3
size: .
J: TRBJ2-2
D: TRBD1
DNA: TGTGCTGAGACCGGGACAGGGGTGTCCGGGGAGCTGTTTTTT
CDR3: CAETGTGVSGELFF